Listed below are T cell receptor beta chains from one sample, sequenced in a study of neurological immune-mediated disorders. TCRdb fed the 5' RACE reads into MiXCR, producing one record per CDR3 protein. This sample has tens of thousands of distinct CDR3 sequences, with around 15% found just once. Sequenced sample: PBMCs. Every receptor here comes from a female donor with HTLV-1-associated myelopathy (HAM/TSP). Both conserved end residues are part of each CDR3. Fields, in order: clone size, D gene, J gene, V gene, CDR3 protein, CDR3 DNA. D genes are given only for firm matches. Clone size is stated in some rows and not others, as once, few, many or a class when expanded.

-	-	TRBJ1-1	TRBV12-3/TRBV12-4	CASSLTRTNTEAFF	TGTGCCAGCAGTTTGACCAGAACGAACACTGAAGCTTTCTTT
many	TRBD1	TRBJ1-1	TRBV5-1	CASSFGQAQYTEAFF	TGCGCCAGCAGCTTCGGACAGGCGCAGTACACTGAAGCTTTCTTT
-	-	TRBJ1-5	TRBV20-1	CSLGEGHKRQHF	TGCAGTCTGGGCGAGGGCCATAAGCGCCAGCATTTT
many	-	TRBJ2-7	TRBV28	CASTTGSYEQYF	TGTGCCAGCACCACTGGGTCCTACGAGCAGTACTTC
-	-	TRBJ2-1	TRBV27	CASSEGQSSYNEQFF	TGTGCCAGCAGTGAGGGGCAAAGCTCCTACAATGAGCAGTTCTTC
many	-	TRBJ2-7	TRBV10-3	CAITDRGHLYEQYF	TGTGCCATCACTGATCGGGGCCACCTATACGAGCAGTACTTC
many	TRBD2	TRBJ2-1	TRBV3-1	CASSQDSGGAYNEQFF	TGTGCCAGCAGCCAGGATAGCGGGGGGGCTTACAATGAGCAGTTCTTC
many	-	TRBJ2-2	TRBV7-3	CASSREGAAGELFF	TGTGCCAGCAGCCGGGAAGGGGCGGCCGGGGAGCTGTTTTTT
many	-	TRBJ2-1	TRBV28	CASTFGAYNEQFF	TGTGCCAGCACATTCGGGGCCTACAATGAGCAGTTCTTC
medium-sized	-	TRBJ2-5	TRBV4-1	CASSQEQVRETQYF	TGCGCCAGCAGCCAAGAACAGGTGAGGGAGACCCAGTACTTC
many	-	TRBJ2-7	TRBV12-3/TRBV12-4	CASSLAPGVSYEQYF	TGTGCCAGCAGTTTAGCGCCGGGGGTCTCCTACGAGCAGTACTTC
many	TRBD2	TRBJ2-7	TRBV7-9	CASSPGPGGGGYEQYF	TGTGCCAGCAGCCCGGGCCCGGGAGGAGGCGGCTACGAGCAGTACTTC
-	TRBD1	TRBJ1-1	TRBV3-1	CASSQTGGNTEAFF	TGTGCCAGCAGCCAGACAGGGGGGAACACTGAAGCTTTCTTT
many	-	TRBJ2-7	TRBV21-1	CASSKVWDSRKSYEQYF	TGTGCCAGCAGCAAAGTCTGGGACAGCCGGAAGTCCTACGAGCAGTACTTC
many	-	TRBJ2-7	TRBV5-1	CASSSQTTREEQYF	TGCGCCAGCAGCTCCCAGACCACGAGGGAAGAGCAGTACTTC
many	TRBD2	TRBJ2-1	TRBV28	CASSLGLAGGLKYNEQFF	TGTGCCAGCAGTTTAGGACTAGCGGGGGGCTTAAAGTACAATGAGCAGTTCTTC
many	-	TRBJ2-1	TRBV5-1	CASSLMRGSYNEQFF	TGCGCCAGCAGCTTGATGCGGGGAAGCTACAATGAGCAGTTCTTC
many	TRBD1	TRBJ2-5	TRBV5-1	CASSLVGGTGDVTQYF	TGCGCCAGCAGCTTGGTAGGCGGGACAGGGGATGTGACCCAGTACTTC
many	-	TRBJ1-5	TRBV12-3/TRBV12-4	CASSPRDQPQHF	TGTGCCAGCAGTCCCAGGGATCAGCCCCAGCATTTT
-	-	TRBJ1-3	TRBV10-3	CAISSRSNYGNTIYF	TGTGCCATCAGTAGCAGAAGTAACTATGGAAACACCATATATTTT
few	TRBD2	TRBJ2-7	TRBV5-5	CASSFEGAGGPYEQYF	TGTGCCAGCAGCTTTGAGGGAGCGGGGGGGCCTTACGAGCAGTACTTC
many	-	TRBJ2-7	TRBV2	CASSTAYEQYF	TGTGCCAGCTCGACAGCGTACGAGCAGTACTTC
many	TRBD1	TRBJ2-7	TRBV29-1	CSVGRSKGALPGGEQYF	TGCAGCGTTGGGAGGTCGAAGGGGGCCCTCCCCGGCGGCGAGCAGTACTTC
many	-	TRBJ1-1	TRBV12-3/TRBV12-4	CASSGRMNTEAFF	TGTGCCAGCAGTGGACGGATGAACACTGAAGCTTTCTTT
many	-	TRBJ2-1	TRBV5-1	CASSLGRGLYNEQFF	TGCGCCAGCAGCTTAGGGCGGGGGCTATACAATGAGCAGTTCTTC
-	-	TRBJ1-1	TRBV12-3/TRBV12-4	CASSLTVDLDTEAFF	TGTGCCAGCAGTTTAACGGTTGATTTAGACACTGAAGCTTTCTTT
many	TRBD1	TRBJ1-2	TRBV20-1	CSARQGIYGYTF	TGCAGTGCGAGACAGGGCATCTATGGCTACACCTTC
-	-	TRBJ2-3	TRBV27	CASSFQASVGTDTQYF	TGTGCCAGCAGTTTCCAAGCTAGCGTGGGTACAGATACGCAGTATTTT
many	-	TRBJ1-1	TRBV28	CASSPLPGEAFF	TGTGCCAGCAGTCCCCTACCGGGTGAAGCTTTCTTT
many	-	TRBJ1-2	TRBV9	CASSAVPGYGGDYGYTF	TGTGCCAGCAGCGCCGTCCCGGGGTACGGAGGGGACTATGGCTACACCTTC
many	TRBD1	TRBJ2-2	TRBV7-9	CASSFDRVGELFF	TGTGCCAGCAGTTTCGACAGGGTCGGGGAGCTGTTTTTT
many	TRBD2	TRBJ2-1	TRBV20-1	CSARDWASGGADEQFF	TGCAGTGCTAGAGATTGGGCTAGCGGGGGGGCCGATGAGCAGTTCTTC
-	TRBD2	TRBJ2-5	TRBV7-9	CASSLLAGPQETQYF	TGTGCCAGCAGCTTACTAGCGGGGCCTCAAGAGACCCAGTACTTC
many	-	TRBJ2-7	TRBV20-1	CSADNGQFLEQYF	TGCAGTGCTGACAACGGGCAGTTTCTAGAGCAGTACTTC
many	-	TRBJ2-1	TRBV20-1	CSARGLAASSYNEQFF	TGCAGTGCTAGAGGGTTAGCGGCCAGCTCCTACAATGAGCAGTTCTTC
few	TRBD1	TRBJ1-6	TRBV10-2	CASTLGQGRGSPLHF	TGCGCCAGCACCCTGGGACAGGGCCGAGGTTCACCCCTCCACTTT
many	-	TRBJ2-3	TRBV7-9	CASRGEADTQYF	TGTGCCAGCAGGGGCGAAGCAGATACGCAGTATTTT
many	TRBD1	TRBJ2-7	TRBV6-5	CASSYGGTGYYEQYF	TGTGCCAGCAGTTATGGAGGGACAGGATACTACGAGCAGTACTTC
few	TRBD2	TRBJ2-1	TRBV28	CASSLWTSVNYEQFF	TGTGCCAGCAGTTTATGGACTAGCGTTAACTATGAGCAGTTCTTC